A selection of T cell receptor beta chains follows, all from one sample in a study of T cells in Graves' hyperthyroidism and ophthalmopathy. Via MiXCR, TCRdb re-called the multiplex PCR reads, giving one row per CDR3 protein. Seen here are a few hundred thousand distinct CDR3 sequences, about half observed once, and the top ten hold about 7.8%. The material sequenced was peripheral blood or thyroid tissue (not recorded which). These receptors all come from a woman aged 18-29 years with Graves' hyperthyroidism. CDR3s include the opening cysteine and the closing phenylalanine or tryptophan. Each record gives: J gene, D gene, clone size, V gene, CDR3 protein, CDR3 DNA. A D gene is named only where the DNA matches it firmly. Size tells how often a clone was seen (once, few, many) or the class of an expanded clone, and some rows leave it out.

TRBJ2-2 - - TRBV7-9 CASRKLRASGTGELLF TGTGCCAGCAGGAAACTCCGGGCCTCTGGGACCGGGGAGCTGCTTTTT
TRBJ1-5 TRBD1 - TRBV7-2 CASSLVRQGVHNEHF TGTGCCAGCAGCTTAGTTCGGCAGGGGGTGCACAATGAGCATTTT
TRBJ2-5 TRBD2 - TRBV7-8 CASSPDTGGDGLGTQYF TGTGCCAGCAGCCCTGACACCGGGGGGGACGGCTTAGGAACCCAGTACTTC
TRBJ2-2 - - TRBV7-2 CASSLMDRPNTGELFF TGTGCCAGCAGCTTAATGGATAGACCGAACACCGGGGAGCTGTTTTTT
TRBJ2-7 - - TRBV7-6 CASADREDEQYF TGTGCCAGCGCCGACAGGGAGGACGAGCAGTACTTC
TRBJ2-7 TRBD2 many TRBV12-3/TRBV12-4 CASSHGLAGPYEQYF TGTGCCAGCAGTCACGGACTAGCGGGACCCTACGAGCAGTACTTC
TRBJ2-7 - - TRBV2 CASSESGRAYNEQYF TGTGCCAGCAGTGAAAGCGGGCGCGCCTACAATGAGCAGTACTTC
TRBJ1-5 - many TRBV19 CASSTGEDSNQPQHF TGTGCCAGTAGTACGGGGGAAGATAGCAATCAGCCCCAGCATTTT
TRBJ2-2 TRBD2 - TRBV5-4 CATARGLAGVETGELFF TGTGCCACCGCTCGCGGACTAGCGGGAGTTGAGACCGGGGAGCTGTTTTTT
TRBJ1-2 - many TRBV10-3 CAIIREGDDFGYTF TGTGCCATCATCCGGGAAGGGGACGATTTCGGCTACACCTTC
TRBJ2-7 TRBD2 many TRBV20-1 CSARGTSDSYEQYF TGCAGTGCTAGAGGGACTAGCGACTCATACGAGCAGTACTTC
TRBJ1-4 TRBD1 - TRBV29-1 CSGTDRGRLEKLFF TGCAGCGGCACGGACAGGGGGCGCCTTGAAAAACTGTTTTTT
TRBJ1-2 - few TRBV7-2 CASSLGAGDYGYTF TGTGCCAGCAGCTTAGGGGCTGGGGACTATGGCTACACCTTC
TRBJ2-7 TRBD2 - TRBV20-1 CSAKGASGRAPSYEQYF TGCAGTGCTAAAGGGGCTAGCGGGAGGGCCCCATCCTACGAGCAGTACTTC
TRBJ1-1 TRBD1 once TRBV4-3 CASSQRQGGWVAFF TGCGCCAGCAGCCAACGACAGGGAGGATGGGTGGCTTTCTTT
TRBJ2-2 - once TRBV2 CASSQGFTGELFF TGTGCCAGCAGCCAGGGGTTCACCGGGGAGCTGTTTTTT
TRBJ2-1 - few TRBV20-1 CSVKRRGDEQFF TGCAGTGTTAAGAGAAGGGGGGATGAGCAGTTCTTC
TRBJ2-7 TRBD1 many TRBV20-1 CSARETGILDEQYF TGCAGTGCTAGAGAGACAGGGATCCTTGACGAGCAGTACTTC
TRBJ2-7 TRBD1 many TRBV2 CASRLDRGPTYEQYF TGTGCCAGCAGATTAGACAGGGGGCCCACCTACGAGCAGTACTTC
TRBJ2-7 - many TRBV7-2 CASSLARLAPYEQYF TGTGCCAGCAGCTTAGCGCGTCTAGCTCCCTACGAGCAGTACTTC
TRBJ1-1 - many TRBV6-4 CASSAPTGEAFF TGTGCCAGCAGTGCTCCGACAGGTGAAGCTTTCTTT
TRBJ2-7 - many TRBV7-9 CASSLALGRQGYEQYF TGTGCCAGCAGCTTAGCGCTGGGCAGGCAGGGCTACGAGCAGTACTTC
TRBJ1-4 - few TRBV2 CASSFGGNEKLFF TGTGCCAGCAGCTTTGGTGGCAATGAAAAACTGTTTTTT
TRBJ2-7 TRBD2 - TRBV2 CASRRLAGDHEQYF TGTGCCAGCAGAAGACTAGCGGGAGACCACGAGCAGTACTTC
TRBJ2-1 - - TRBV5-1 CASSGSSTYNEQFF TGCGCCAGCAGCGGGAGTTCGACCTACAATGAGCAGTTCTTC
TRBJ2-2 TRBD2 many TRBV29-1 CSGAGRPTGELFF TGCAGCGGAGCGGGAAGACCCACCGGGGAGCTGTTTTTT
TRBJ2-5 - many TRBV7-9 CASFRVLETQYF TGTGCCAGCTTCAGGGTGTTGGAGACCCAGTACTTC
TRBJ1-6 - many TRBV2 CASIQGENSPLHF TGTGCCAGCATACAGGGTGAAAATTCACCCCTCCACTTT
TRBJ1-6 - few TRBV18 CASSPPPGADSPLHF TGTGCCAGCTCACCCCCCCCAGGGGCCGATTCACCCCTCCACTTT
TRBJ1-1 - - TRBV2 CASSLAGRMNTEAFF TGTGCCAGCTCGCTAGCGGGACGAATGAACACTGAAGCTTTCTTT
TRBJ2-7 - many TRBV2 CASSDYEQYF TGTGCCAGCAGTGATTACGAGCAGTACTTC
TRBJ2-7 TRBD2 - TRBV20-1 CSASNGGSPEEQYF TGCAGTGCTAGTAATGGCGGGAGCCCGGAAGAGCAGTACTTC
TRBJ2-7 TRBD1 few TRBV24-1 CAVGPGTAPSYEQYF TGTGCCGTGGGTCCCGGGACAGCCCCCAGCTACGAGCAGTACTTC
TRBJ1-5 TRBD1 many TRBV20-1 CSALDRRDQPQHF TGCAGTGCCCTGGACAGGCGGGACCAGCCCCAGCATTTT
TRBJ2-5 - many TRBV27 CASSLYVDRETQYF TGTGCCAGCAGTTTGTACGTGGATCGAGAGACCCAGTACTTC
TRBJ2-7 TRBD1 - TRBV10-3 CAISLQGAYEQYF TGTGCCATCAGTTTACAGGGGGCCTACGAGCAGTACTTC
TRBJ2-1 - once TRBV7-9 CASSLETRAEQFF TGTGCCAGCAGCTTAGAAACCAGGGCCGAGCAGTTCTTC
TRBJ2-5 TRBD2 few TRBV6-5 CASSYSGLAGGSGLDGETQYF TGTGCCAGCAGTTACTCTGGACTAGCGGGAGGGTCGGGTTTGGACGGAGAGACCCAGTACTTC
TRBJ2-5 TRBD2 once TRBV10-3 CAISPGTSVQTQYF TGTGCCATCAGTCCCGGGACTAGCGTACAGACCCAGTACTTC
TRBJ1-2 TRBD1 - TRBV7-2 CASSTPSTGNYGYTF TGTGCCAGCAGCACACCATCGACAGGGAACTATGGCTACACCTTC
TRBJ1-6 - many TRBV27 CASSQGADNSPLHF TGTGCCAGCAGTCAGGGTGCCGATAATTCACCCCTCCACTTT
TRBJ2-2 TRBD1 - TRBV4-1 CASSQGGRGYTGELFF TGCGCCAGCAGCCAAGGTGGCAGGGGGTACACCGGGGAGCTGTTTTTT
TRBJ1-5 - - TRBV7-2 CASSLSRGLGQPQHF TGTGCCAGCAGCTTATCCAGGGGTTTGGGTCAGCCCCAGCATTTT
TRBJ1-1 TRBD1 - TRBV12-5 CARGDRGFVTEAFF TGTGCTAGAGGGGACAGGGGATTTGTCACTGAAGCTTTCTTT
TRBJ1-5 - many TRBV29-1 CSVGGSDQPQHF TGCAGCGTTGGCGGATCGGATCAGCCCCAGCATTTT
TRBJ1-1 - many TRBV9 CASSTRQNTEAFF TGTGCCAGCAGCACCAGACAGAACACTGAAGCTTTCTTT
TRBJ2-5 - many TRBV5-1 CASSLVGWRETQYF TGCGCCAGCAGCTTGGTCGGGTGGCGCGAGACCCAGTACTTC
TRBJ1-5 TRBD1 - TRBV4-1 CASSQGLPTGEYQPQHF TGCGCCAGCAGCCAAGGTCTTCCGACAGGGGAATATCAGCCCCAGCATTTT
TRBJ1-1 - - TRBV5-6 CASSFWQGGSGLTEAFF TGTGCCAGCAGCTTCTGGCAGGGTGGGTCTGGGTTGACTGAAGCTTTCTTT
TRBJ2-2 - - TRBV10-3 CAISAPRPTNTGELLF TGTGCCATCAGCGCCCCGAGACCGACGAACACCGGGGAGCTGCTTTTT